The subject of this entry is one TCR beta chain. The antigen is not known. The sample originates from a study of cytomegalovirus exposure and HLA in healthy donors. Study-wide results and caveats: In vitro testing confirmed a few CMV-associated chains as specific for CMV antigens.

Amplification used 60 Vbeta primers and 13 Jbeta primers. Libraries were prepared by immunoSEQ multiplex PCR; TCRdb keeps only in-frame clonotypes and omits some of them. The sample has approximately 130,000 clones; around 70% are singletons. Germline V CDR1 and CDR2: SGDLS, YYNGEE. Losses at the gene ends were 6 bases for V and 3 bases for J; bases not matched to a gene: 13. This CDR3 contains 16 residues. The V call is TRBV9, the J call TRBJ2-3, with TRBD2 matching 7 bases. This receptor was obtained from a man aged 30 to 39 in good health and CMV-seronegative. Specimen: PBMCs. The CDR3: CASTAGWGSGTDTQYF. CDR3 sequence (DNA): TGTGCCAGCACCGCGGGGTGGGGTAGCGGGACAGATACGCAGTATTTT.